The 2 T cell receptor beta chains below were found in one sample sequenced in a study of low-dose radiotherapy and immunotherapy resistance in tumors. First-strand cDNA used TRAV- and TRBV-specific primers, covering alpha and beta chains. A roughly 20-cycle PCR with a constant-region primer and V-primer adapter amplified TCRs. TCRdb reanalysed the reads using MiXCR and keeps one entry per CDR3 protein. The table records about 82,000 distinct CDR3 sequences, 18% of them present only once. Time point described: before trial treatment. The sample here was PBMCs, taken before treatment. The receptor source for this set is a male donor with prostate cancer.

This clonotype has ten or more counts. V usage is TRBV4-1 and J usage is TRBJ2-1; D assignment may be TRBD1 or TRBD2 (6 bases each). Germline CDR1 reads MGHRA; CDR2 reads YSYEKL. The CDR3 sequence is 13 residues long. Trimming stripped 4 bases from V and 10 bases from J, with 14 bases between. The CDR3 DNA reads as TGCGCCAGCAGCCTTGTCCGGGGGCACGAGCAGTTCTTC. Protein: CASSLVRGHEQFF.

The J gene is TRBJ1-2, the V gene TRBV6-1; D is ambiguous. V lost 0 bases and J lost 8, with 13 bases in between. Germline loops: CDR1 MNHNS, CDR2 SASEGT. This CDR3 region has 14 residues. The chain's CDR3 is CASSEAGRVGGYTF. The CDR3 DNA follows: TGTGCCAGCAGTGAAGCAGGGAGGGTCGGGGGCTACACCTTC.